Included here is one TCR beta chain sequence, with context. In the authors' workflow: From reference gene primer amplification, estimates of nucleated cell counts were derived. Clones were sequenced by immunoSEQ multiplex PCR, and TCRdb holds only the in-frame ones, with some missing. V and J calls and clone size follow that table, whereas D and trimming were derived from the DNA. The sample records hundreds of thousands of clones, around 85% being singletons. The record originates from a study of blood T cell repertoires in COVID-19. Background on the study: Specimens from acute and convalescent COVID-19 originated in the United States, Italy and Spain. PBMCs, B-cell-depleted T cells, or T cells provided the cDNA or gDNA that made up the material.

After removal of 4 bases from V and 4 bases from J, the junction contained 11 bases not matched to a gene. This CDR3 has 16 residues. The V gene's germline CDR1 is KGHSH and CDR2 LQKENI. This sequence joins TRBV18 and TRBJ1-1, with 8 bases fitting TRBD1. Specimen: peripheral blood. The receptor comes from a woman between 18 and 29 years old with acute or convalescent COVID-19. CDR3 amino acids: CASSLYGQGFSTEAFF. CDR3 DNA: TGTGCCAGCTCACTATACGGACAGGGTTTTTCCACTGAAGCTTTCTTT.